The 10 T cell receptor beta chains presented below share a single source sample, sequenced in a study of breast tumors, draining lymph nodes, adjacent tissues. TCRdb redid the calling of the multiplex PCR reads with MiXCR, one entry per CDR3 protein. The sample contains some 25,000 distinct CDR3 sequences, 23% of which appear only once. The source material was breast tumor tissue. Receptor source: a female donor with breast cancer. Some clones in this sample may be carry-over from other donors' samples.

This clonotype occurred many times. The chain links TRBV6-5 to TRBJ2-1, with TRBD1 as a possible D gene (5 bases). CDR1 and CDR2 (germline): MNHEY, SVGAGI. Trimming left V 2 bases short and J 7 bases short, with 12 bases between. The CDR3 is 14 residues long. The CDR3 nucleotides read TGTGCCAGCAGTTACGGGCAGGGAAAGAATGAGCAGTTCTTC. Translating gives CASSYGQGKNEQFF.

The chain joins TRBV28 to TRBJ1-2; D is unclear. Trimming removed 2 bases from V and 8 bases from J, with 21 bases in between. Germline assignment: CDR1 MDHEN and CDR2 SYDVKM. This CDR3 has 16 amino acids. The CDR3 reads CASSLLTIRKLTGYTF. Here the CDR3 DNA reads TGTGCCAGCAGTTTACTTACTATCAGGAAATTAACGGGCTACACCTTC.

Note on this clonotype: This is likely a read error, given that the CDR3 carries no conserved phenylalanine or tryptophan at its end. This chain links TRBV6-5 with TRBJ1-1, with D perhaps matching TRBD1 (6 bases). The CDR3 totals 14 residues. Deletions cut 4 bases from V and 1 base from J, with 10 bases between. Germline lookup yields CDR1 MNHEY and CDR2 SVGAGI. In DNA form, the CDR3 reads TGTGCCAGCAGTTTAGAAGGGGGGAACACTGAAGCTTTCCTT. It yields the protein CASSLEGGNTEAFL.

V gene TRBV5-4 combines with J gene TRBJ2-2, with D maybe TRBD1 (5 bases). CDR3 length: 14 residues. Germline V gene lookup returns CDR1 SGHNT and CDR2 YYREEE (reference sequence). V lost 4 bases to trimming and J lost 5 bases, with 12 bases between them. The CDR3 region has the DNA TGTGCCAGCAGCCCAGACAGTGTTACCGGGGAGCTGTTTTTT. Amino acid sequence: CASSPDSVTGELFF.

In its sample, this clonotype was seen many times. The gene calls are TRBV6-1 and TRBJ2-3; 13 positions match TRBD2. Trimming removed 6 bases from V and 4 bases from J; junction bases left unmatched: 10. There are 17 residues in the CDR3. The germline V gene has CDR1 MNHNS and CDR2 SASEGT. The CDR3 protein is CASSDRGTSGNADTQYF. CDR3 DNA sequence: TGTGCCAGCAGCGACCGGGGGACTAGCGGGAACGCAGATACGCAGTATTTT.

This clonotype was counted at least ten times. The chain uses TRBV29-1 and TRBJ2-1, with 8 bases lining up with TRBD1. The CDR3 spans 14 residues. The J segment lost 7 bases and the V segment lost 4 bases, leaving 9 bases of the junction unmatched. Germline CDR1 reads SQVTM; CDR2 reads ANQGSEA. The CDR3 loop is CSVGGQARGNEQFF. The CDR3, as DNA: TGCAGCGTTGGGGGACAGGCCCGGGGGAATGAGCAGTTCTTC.

The table lists this clonotype with many counts. V is TRBV28 and J is TRBJ2-7; TRBD2 aligns across 8 bases. This CDR3 spans 16 amino acids. The J segment lost 5 bases and the V segment lost 2 bases, leaving 11 bases of the junction unmatched. The V gene's germline CDR1 is MDHEN and CDR2 SYDVKM. This CDR3 is CASSLNARAGVDEQYF. CDR3 coding DNA: TGTGCCAGCAGTTTAAATGCGCGAGCGGGAGTCGACGAGCAGTACTTC.

For this clonotype: The junction departs from germline at one end; a sequencing error may be responsible. V usage is TRBV10-3 and J usage is TRBJ2-5, with 9 positions matching TRBD1. CDR1 and CDR2 (germline): ENHRY, SYGVKD. The CDR3 spans 13 residues. This CDR3 is CATRDRDKEAQYF. CDR3 coding DNA: TGTGCCACCCGGGACAGGGATAAAGAGGCCCAGTACTTC.

Worth noting for this clonotype: The junction differs from germline at one of its ends, possibly a read error. The chain links TRBV7-9 to TRBJ2-7, with TRBD1 identical over 7 bases. The CDR3 length is 14 residues. Germline V gene data show CDR1 as SEHNR and CDR2 as FQNEAQ (reference sequence). In DNA, the CDR3 is TGTGCCAGCAGCCCCGGGACAGCTTCCTACGAGCAGTCCTTC. The encoded protein is CASSPGTASYEQSF.

Remarks on this clonotype: Sequence at one end of the junction differs from germline and may be a read error. The V gene is TRBV3-1, the J gene TRBJ1-6; a possible D gene is TRBD1 (6 bases). Germline assignment: CDR1 LGHDT and CDR2 YNNKEL (reference sequence). The CDR3 is 13 amino acids. CDR3 protein: CAGSLQGNSPLHF. CDR3 sequence (DNA): TGTGCCGGCAGCCTTCAGGGGAATTCACCCCTCCACTTT. Combining the CDR3 with reference TRBV3-1 and TRBJ1-6 gives the whole variable domain DTAVSQTPKYLVTQMGNDKSIKCEQNLGHDTMYWYKQDSKKFLKIMFSYNNKELIINETVPNRFSPKSPDKAHLNLHINSLELGDSAVYFCAGSLQGNSPLHFGNGTRLTVT.